This T cell receptor (beta chain) stems from a study of cytomegalovirus exposure and HLA in healthy donors. Study findings and constraints: According to a later analysis, donors in an Asian-associated ancestry cluster reportedly had fewer N-insertions than the approximately 730-donor mean. Some TCR beta chains (about 180 of them) were listed as cytomegalovirus-associated.

The primer mix had 60 Vbeta and 13 Jbeta primers. The table came from immunoSEQ multiplex PCR; TCRdb's copy has only in-frame clones and leaves some out. This repertoire shows roughly 120,000 clones, about 76% found once; its top ten account for 2% to 2.5%. As for this clone: Its antigen is still unknown.

The specimen sequenced was PBMCs. The TCR comes from a woman between 40 and 55 years old in good health and CMV-seronegative.

CDR3 sequence: CASRSGTDTQYF. The CDR3 nucleotides read TGCGCCAGCAGGTCCGGCACAGATACGCAGTATTTT. The chain couples TRBV5-1 to TRBJ2-3; D ambiguous. The CDR3 contains 12 residues. V was shortened by 5 bases and J by 1 base, with 5 bases between the two germline ends. Germline assignment: CDR1 SGHRS and CDR2 YFSETQ.